This entry features one T cell receptor beta chain sequence. This entry is derived from a study of cytotoxic CD8 clonotypes in ibrutinib-treated CLL. In germline, CDR1 is SGHTA, CDR2 FQGTGA. The CDR3 runs to 15 residues. Trimming left V 1 base short and J 6 bases short, with 16 bases between. Sequencing was performed with immunoSEQ multiplex PCR; in TCRdb, only in-frame clones are kept and a portion is missing. The sample records 200,000 to 250,000 clones, 70% being singletons. The specimen comprised PBMCs, sampled after 12 months of ibrutinib treatment. The chain links TRBV7-3 to TRBJ2-7, with D perhaps matching TRBD1 or TRBD2 (5 bases each). The receptor was isolated from a human donor with chronic lymphocytic leukemia. CDR3 coding DNA: TGTGCCAGCAGCTTAAAGGGGTCGGCAGGGACCGAGCAGTACTTC. It is translated as CASSLKGSAGTEQYF. The whole variable domain, filled in from reference TRBV7-3 and TRBJ2-7, reads GAGVSQTPSNKVTEKGKYVELRCDPISGHTALYWYRQSLGQGPEFLIYFQGTGAADDSGLPNDRFFAVRPEGSVSTLKIQRTERGDSAVYLCASSLKGSAGTEQYFGPGTRLTVT.